Listed here are 17 T cell receptor beta chains from one sample, sequenced in a study of blood T cell repertoires in COVID-19 (dated by TCRdb to the early 2020s). Library method: the immunoSEQ multiplex PCR assay. TCRdb carries this immuneACCESS record with in-frame sequences only. Its versions omit some clonotypes, under half of them owing to an unresolved V gene in the studies checked, with the rest unexplained. The sample has 350,000 to 400,000 clones on record, around 92% of them singletons. The leading ten clones occupy 2.5% to 3.5% of the sample. Specimen: peripheral blood. The receptors here all came from a woman aged 30 to 39 with COVID-19, enrolled during active disease.

The chain uses TRBV3-1 (or the pseudogene TRBV3-2) and TRBJ2-1; perhaps TRBD2 as D (6 bases). The germline V and J ends were trimmed by 1 base and 8 bases, with 21 bases remaining between them. The germline CDR1 and CDR2 sequences are LGHDT and YNNKEL (reference sequence). The CDR3 consists of 17 residues. CDR3 sequence: CASSQGVRLASGDEQFF. CDR3 coding DNA: TGTGCCAGCAGCCAAGGGGTCCGTCTAGCGAGTGGGGATGAGCAGTTCTTC.

The chain has TRBV29-1 and TRBJ1-2; 7 bases align to TRBD1. Germline lookup yields CDR1 SQVTM and CDR2 ANQGSEA. V lost 7 bases and J lost 3; bases outside the gene matches: 5. The CDR3 is made up of 12 amino acids. This CDR3 is CSGGDSDYGYTF. The CDR3 DNA is TGCAGCGGAGGGGACAGCGACTATGGCTACACCTTC.

The J gene is TRBJ2-5, the V gene TRBV27; D unresolved. The CDR3 covers 13 residues. Deletions cut 6 bases from V and 4 bases from J, with 12 bases between. CDR1 is MNHEY and CDR2 is SMNVEV in the germline V gene (reference sequence). The CDR3 reads CASSPLARETQYF. The DNA of the CDR3 is TGTGCCAGCAGCCCACTTGCGAGAGAGACCCAGTACTTC.

The rearrangement uses TRBV10-3 and TRBJ2-5; D is perhaps TRBD1 (6 bases). V was pared by 5 bases and J by 3 bases, with 7 bases between. This CDR3 comprises 12 residues. The V gene's germline CDR1 is ENHRY and CDR2 SYGVKD. Here the CDR3 DNA reads TGTGCCATCAGTCCAGGGGAAGAGACCCAGTACTTC. Residues: CAISPGEETQYF.

This chain links TRBV27 with TRBJ2-5, with TRBD1 matching 10 bases. CDR1 is MNHEY and CDR2 is SMNVEV in the germline V gene (reference sequence). This CDR3 contains 15 residues. V was pared by 5 bases and J by 3 bases, with 6 bases of the junction left unmatched. CDR3 nucleotides: TGTGCCAGCAGTCCTTCCGGGACAGGGGAAGAGACCCAGTACTTC. Its translation is CASSPSGTGEETQYF.

The genes are TRBV18 and TRBJ1-5; 8 nucleotides align to TRBD1. J was trimmed by 0 bases and V by 3 bases; bases with no gene match: 7. Germline values: CDR1 KGHSH, CDR2 LQKENI. The CDR3 runs 17 residues. CDR3 nucleotides: TGTGCCAGCTCACCCGGAACAGGGGGAAATAGCAATCAGCCCCAGCATTTT. It encodes CASSPGTGGNSNQPQHF. The full variable domain, with the rest looked up from reference TRBV18 and TRBJ1-5, is NAGVMQNPRHLVRRRGQEARLRCSPMKGHSHVYWYRQLPEEGLKFMVYLQKENIIDESGMPKERFSAEFPKEGPSILRIQQVVRGDSAAYFCASSPGTGGNSNQPQHFGDGTRLSIL.

The CDR3 loop reads CASSFGPYKADTQYF. The CDR3, as DNA: TGTGCCAGCAGCTTTGGGCCCTACAAGGCCGATACGCAGTATTTT. The chain has TRBV7-2 and TRBJ2-3; no clear D gene. The CDR3 covers 15 residues. Trimming left V 3 bases short and J 6 bases short, with 16 bases between. The germline gives CDR1 SGHTA, CDR2 FQGNSA.

This clone was counted between two and nine times. The chain links TRBV5-6 to TRBJ2-7; unclear D gene. There are 15 residues in the CDR3. Trimming shortened V by 0 bases and J by 2 bases, and 12 bases separated the two germline ends. Germline V gene data show CDR1 as SGHDT and CDR2 as YYEEEE. CDR3 DNA sequence: TGTGCCAGCAGCTTGGTTGGTAGCTCGGCCTACGAGCAGTACTTC. Its translation: CASSLVGSSAYEQYF.

There are a few counts of this clone. This sequence joins TRBV7-8 and TRBJ2-3; TRBD2 agrees at 12 bases. The CDR3 spans 16 residues. V gave up 5 bases and J gave up 0 bases; unmatched junction bases: 3. Per the germline V gene, CDR1 is SGHVS and CDR2 is FQNEAQ. The DNA for the CDR3 is TGTGCCAGCAGCCCGGGGACTAGCGGGAGCACAGATACGCAGTATTTT. This sequence encodes CASSPGTSGSTDTQYF. Combining the CDR3 with reference TRBV7-8 and TRBJ2-3 gives the whole variable domain GAGVSQSPRYKVAKRGQDVALRCDPISGHVSLFWYQQALGQGPEFLTYFQNEAQLDKSGLPSDRFFAERPEGSVSTLKIQRTQQEDSAVYLCASSPGTSGSTDTQYFGPGTRLTVL.

The J gene is TRBJ1-2, the V gene TRBV18; 7 bases match TRBD1. V was clipped by 3 bases and J by 7 bases; unmatched bases: 8. Germline CDR1 reads KGHSH; CDR2 reads LQKENI. The CDR3 runs to 14 residues. CDR3 DNA sequence: TGTGCCAGCTCACCGGATTCGACAGGGAGTGGCTACACCTTC. Translating it yields CASSPDSTGSGYTF.

This clone was seen just once. The chain carries TRBV2 and TRBJ2-3; D not certain. This CDR3 comprises 12 residues. Looked up from germline, CDR1 is SNHLY and CDR2 is FYNNEI. With 6 bases removed from V and 2 bases from J, the gap between germline ends came to 6 bases. Written as DNA, the CDR3 is TGTGCCAGCAGCGCTAACACAGATACGCAGTATTTT. Translation gives CASSANTDTQYF. The full variable domain, its missing parts supplied by reference TRBV2 and TRBJ2-3, is EPEVTQTPSHQVTQMGQEVILRCVPISNHLYFYWYRQILGQKVEFLVSFYNNEISEKSEIFDDQFSVERPDGSNFTLKIRSTKLEDSAMYFCASSANTDTQYFGPGTRLTVL.

The chain recombines TRBV11-2 with TRBJ2-3; TRBD2 is a possible D gene (7 bases). CDR1 is SGHAT and CDR2 is FQNNGV in the germline V gene. Trimming removed 8 bases at V and 1 base at J, with 22 bases between. The CDR3 covers 17 residues. The CDR3 nucleotides are TGTGCCAGCTGGGGGGCTAGCGGCCTGTCTCGCACAGATACGCAGTATTTT. Translated, it gives CASWGASGLSRTDTQYF.

The chain links TRBV4-3 to TRBJ1-2; D not certain. Germline CDR1 LGHNA, CDR2 YSLEER. The V gene lost 3 bases and the J gene lost 6 bases, with 14 bases spanning the gap. The length of the CDR3 is 14 residues. CDR3 nucleotide sequence: TGCGCCAGCAGCCAGGAAGGATCCGGAGATGGCTACACCTTC. Translated: CASSQEGSGDGYTF.

This chain uses TRBV10-1 with TRBJ2-1, with D tentatively TRBD2 (5 bases). Per the germline V gene, CDR1 is WNHNN and CDR2 is SYGVQD (reference sequence). There are 14 residues in the CDR3. Deletions cut 4 bases from V and 8 bases from J, with 15 bases between. This CDR3 is CASSGGGQVYEQFF. For the CDR3, the DNA is TGCGCCAGCAGTGGAGGCGGGCAAGTCTATGAGCAGTTCTTC.

V is TRBV19 and J is TRBJ2-7; D perhaps matches TRBD2 (7 bases). Germline CDR1 and CDR2: LNHDA and SQIVND (reference sequence). The V end was cut by 3 bases, the J end by 2 bases, with 23 bases between. The CDR3 consists of 18 residues. Written as DNA, the CDR3 is TGTGCCAGTAGTATGGGGGCCGGGGGGCCCTTACTTACCTACGAGCAGTACTTC. It is translated as CASSMGAGGPLLTYEQYF.

The chain couples TRBV30 to TRBJ2-1; 7 nucleotides match TRBD2. This CDR3 is built from 14 residues. V lost 0 bases, J lost 6 bases, and 5 bases stayed unmatched. Per the germline V gene, CDR1 is GTSNPN and CDR2 is SVGIG (reference sequence). In DNA form, the CDR3 reads TGTGCCTGGAGTGTACTGGGCGGGAGCAATGAGCAGTTCTTC. Its protein is CAWSVLGGSNEQFF.

The rearrangement uses TRBV7-9 and TRBJ2-3; possibly TRBD2 for D (6 bases). CDR1 SEHNR and CDR2 FQNEAQ come from the germline V gene (reference sequence). The CDR3 loop spans 13 amino acids. V shed 8 bases and J shed 5 bases, with 14 bases lying between them. The CDR3 sequence is CASGRETEDTQYF. The CDR3 DNA reads as TGTGCCAGCGGACGGGAGACGGAAGATACGCAGTATTTT. The entire variable domain, with the rest obtained from reference TRBV7-9 and TRBJ2-3, is as follows: DTGVSQNPRHKITKRGQNVTFRCDPISEHNRLYWYRQTLGQGPEFLTYFQNEAQLEKSRLLSDRFSAERPKGSFSTLEIQRTEQGDSAMYLCASGRETEDTQYFGPGTRLTVL.